The 27 T cell receptor beta chains below were found in one sample sequenced in a study of blood T cell repertoires in COVID-19. Sequenced by immunoSEQ multiplex PCR; TCRdb stores in-frame clones only, minus some. The sample has about 54,000 clones, 90% seen once. Input material: peripheral blood. The receptors originated from a woman in her thirties or forties with active COVID-19.

This clone has a single count. The gene calls are TRBV4-2 and TRBJ1-1; D is uncertain. Trimming removed 0 bases from V and 1 base from J, with 6 bases in between. CDR1 is LGHNA and CDR2 is YNFKEQ in the germline V gene. The CDR3 runs to 14 residues. The CDR3 loop is CASSQDAGNTEAFF. DNA for the CDR3: TGTGCCAGCAGCCAAGATGCCGGGAACACTGAAGCTTTCTTT.

The rearrangement links TRBV18 to TRBJ1-1; no clear D. This CDR3 comprises 15 residues. V lost 0 bases and J lost 2, with 10 bases in between. CDR1 and CDR2 (germline): KGHSH, LQKENI. CDR3 region: CASSPPVRGNTEAFF. CDR3 sequence (DNA): TGTGCCAGCTCACCACCGGTCCGGGGAAACACTGAAGCTTTCTTT.

This chain uses TRBV12-3 or TRBV12-4 with TRBJ2-1; D is possibly TRBD1 (6 bases). The CDR3 sequence is 12 residues long. Deletions cut 5 bases from V and 10 bases from J, with 12 bases between. DNA of the CDR3: TGTGCCAGCAGTACAGGGTCGGGGGAGCAGTTCTTC. Residues: CASSTGSGEQFF.

V usage is TRBV15 and J usage is TRBJ2-7; 8 bases align to TRBD2. CDR1 and CDR2 (germline): LNHNV, YYDKDF (reference sequence). The CDR3 totals 15 residues. V gave up 2 bases and J gave up 6 bases; unmatched junction bases: 9. The CDR3 sequence is CATSRPREGGPEQYF. The CDR3 DNA reads TGTGCCACCAGCAGACCCCGGGAGGGGGGCCCCGAGCAGTACTTC. Drawing the rest from reference TRBV15 and TRBJ2-7, the complete variable domain is DAMVIQNPRYQVTQFGKPVTLSCSQTLNHNVMYWYQQKSSQAPKLLFHYYDKDFNNEADTPDNFQSRRPNTSFCFLDIRSPGLGDTAMYLCATSRPREGGPEQYFGPGTRLTVT.

The CDR3 here is CASSKAKDRCNQPQHF. CDR3 nucleotides: TGTGCCAGCAGCAAAGCGAAGGACAGATGCAATCAGCCCCAGCATTTT. This chain links TRBV21-1 with TRBJ1-5; TRBD1 was called by the table and not checked on the DNA. TRBV21-1 is a pseudogene. The CDR3 extends over 16 amino acids.

The gene calls are TRBV15 and TRBJ2-3; 13 bases map to TRBD2. The CDR3 is made up of 14 amino acids. CDR1 and CDR2 (germline): LNHNV, YYDKDF (reference sequence). Trimming took 6 bases from V and 10 from J; bases not matched to a gene: 7. CDR3 sequence reads: CATSSRTSGSSQYF. CDR3 nucleotides: TGTGCCACCAGTTCGCGGACTAGCGGGAGCTCGCAGTATTTT. Complete variable domain (other parts from reference TRBV15 and TRBJ2-3): DAMVIQNPRYQVTQFGKPVTLSCSQTLNHNVMYWYQQKSSQAPKLLFHYYDKDFNNEADTPDNFQSRRPNTSFCFLDIRSPGLGDTAMYLCATSSRTSGSSQYFGPGTRLTVL.

The chain recombines TRBV12-3 or TRBV12-4 with TRBJ1-2; D is ambiguous. This CDR3 region has 11 residues. V shed 4 bases and J shed 8 bases, with 8 bases lying between them. CDR3 region: CASSSLLGYTF. The CDR3 coding sequence is TGTGCCAGCAGTTCCCTTCTCGGCTACACCTTC.

This clone has a handful of counts. Additional DNA sequences in this sample encode the identical CDR3. This chain uses TRBV7-8 with TRBJ1-5; 8 nucleotides agree with TRBD1. The CDR3 extends over 13 amino acids. Trimming at V came to 5 bases and at J to 4 bases, leaving 1 base not matched to a gene. Germline V gives CDR1 SGHVS, CDR2 FQNEAQ. This CDR3 is CASSRDRNQPQHF. For the CDR3, the DNA is TGTGCCAGCAGCCGGGACAGGAATCAGCCCCAGCATTTT. Looking up the rest from reference TRBV7-8 and TRBJ1-5 gives the full variable domain: GAGVSQSPRYKVAKRGQDVALRCDPISGHVSLFWYQQALGQGPEFLTYFQNEAQLDKSGLPSDRFFAERPEGSVSTLKIQRTQQEDSAVYLCASSRDRNQPQHFGDGTRLSIL.

This chain joins TRBV27 and TRBJ2-7; the D gene is possibly TRBD2 (6 bases). CDR1 MNHEY and CDR2 SMNVEV come from the germline V gene (reference sequence). V was trimmed by 2 bases and J by 3 bases, leaving 8 bases between them. The CDR3 runs 13 residues. CDR3 sequence reads: CASSLSGRYEQYF. In DNA form, the CDR3 reads TGTGCCAGCAGTTTAAGCGGGCGCTACGAGCAGTACTTC.

The chain joins TRBV19 to TRBJ1-1; D perhaps matches TRBD1 (5 bases). The CDR3 contains 16 residues. The V gene lost 1 base and the J gene lost 1 base, with 13 bases spanning the gap. Germline CDR1 is LNHDA and CDR2 is SQIVND (reference sequence). CDR3 loop: CASSIGGEDWNTEAFF. CDR3 in DNA: TGTGCCAGTAGTATAGGGGGCGAGGATTGGAACACTGAAGCTTTCTTT.

The genes are TRBV25-1 and TRBJ2-5; D perhaps matches TRBD1 (5 bases). Germline V gene data show CDR1 as MGHDK and CDR2 as SYGVNS. CDR3 size: 15 residues. V was clipped by 2 bases and J by 2 bases, with 12 bases between them. The CDR3 coding sequence is TGTGCCAGCAGTGAAGCCCTGGGGCAGCAAGAGACCCAGTACTTC. It is translated as CASSEALGQQETQYF.

This chain connects TRBV11-3 to TRBJ2-3, with unresolved D. This CDR3 has 17 residues. V lost 5 bases, J lost 0 bases, and 18 bases lay in between. Germline CDR1 SGHNT, CDR2 YENEEA. Here the CDR3 reads CASSPPLERSSTDTQYF. The CDR3 DNA follows: TGTGCCAGCAGCCCCCCCCTCGAGCGTTCTAGCACAGATACGCAGTATTTT.

The chain carries TRBV12-5 and TRBJ1-2, with 9 bases identical to TRBD1. V trimming: 4 bases; J trimming: 1 base; junction bases outside the gene matches: 4. The germline V gene has CDR1 LGHNT and CDR2 FRNRAP. The CDR3 length is 15 residues. The DNA for the CDR3 is TGTGCTAGTGGTTATCCGGGACAGGGTAACTATGGCTACACCTTC. This gives the protein CASGYPGQGNYGYTF.

This clone was seen a few times. The chain joins TRBV6-5 to TRBJ1-6; D is possibly TRBD1 (5 bases). V dropped 5 bases and J dropped 5 bases, with 13 bases sitting between them. This CDR3 has 15 residues. Germline V gene lookup returns CDR1 MNHEY and CDR2 SVGAGI. The CDR3 coding sequence is TGTGCCAGCAGTCCCCGGACAACTCATAATTCACCCCTCCACTTT. Its translation: CASSPRTTHNSPLHF.

The rearrangement uses TRBV2 and TRBJ1-2; D is unclear. This CDR3 spans 12 amino acids. The ends were cut back, 3 bases at V and 4 bases at J, with 6 bases in the middle. CDR1 is SNHLY, CDR2 FYNNEI, per germline. The CDR3 protein is CASSDGIYGYTF. CDR3 nucleotides: TGTGCCAGCAGTGACGGTATCTATGGCTACACCTTC.

This clone was recorded once. The chain joins TRBV10-2 to TRBJ1-3; perhaps TRBD1 as D (6 bases). The CDR3 totals 13 residues. The V end lost 6 bases, the J end lost 4 bases, and 10 bases lay between the germline ends. Germline V gene sequence: CDR1 WSHSY, CDR2 SAAADI. The CDR3 coding sequence is TGCGCCAGCAGCTCCCAGGGGGGAAACACCATATATTTT. Translation: CASSSQGGNTIYF.

The chain recombines TRBV14 with TRBJ1-1, with 9 bases identical to TRBD1. Losses at the gene ends were 1 base for V and 4 bases for J; bases not matched to a gene: 10. The CDR3 contains 17 residues. CDR1 is SGHDN, CDR2 FVKESK, per germline. DNA of the CDR3: TGTGCCAGCAGCCAAGTGGGAAACTTGGACAGGGGCACTGAAGCTTTCTTT. It translates to CASSQVGNLDRGTEAFF.

This chain connects TRBV9 to TRBJ2-2, with D tentatively TRBD2 (5 bases). V was pared by 3 bases and J by 0 bases, with 12 bases between. CDR3 length equals 16 residues. Germline-derived CDR1 and CDR2 are SGDLS and YYNGEE. This CDR3 reads CASSAPGLPNTGELFF. CDR3 nucleotides: TGTGCCAGCAGCGCCCCGGGATTGCCGAACACCGGGGAGCTGTTTTTT.

CDR3: CASTLTGIDEQFF. The CDR3 nucleotides are TGTGCCAGCACCCTAACAGGTATCGATGAGCAGTTCTTC. This rearrangement joins TRBV12-3 or TRBV12-4 to TRBJ2-1; perhaps TRBD1 as D (5 bases). The germline V and J ends were trimmed by 7 bases and 8 bases, with 15 bases remaining between them. The CDR3 is 13 residues long.

The rearrangement links TRBV4-1 to TRBJ1-5; D unclear. Trimming removed 0 bases from V and 6 bases from J, with 15 bases in between. The CDR3 totals 16 residues. Germline loops: CDR1 MGHRA, CDR2 YSYEKL. This CDR3 reads CASSQEFFGGVQPQHF. CDR3 in DNA: TGCGCCAGCAGCCAAGAATTTTTTGGCGGGGTTCAGCCCCAGCATTTT.

The chain couples TRBV3-1 (or the pseudogene TRBV3-2) to TRBJ2-1; 11 bases map to TRBD2. V lost 4 bases and J lost 1; bases outside the gene matches: 0. This CDR3 is 15 amino acids long. Germline V CDR1 and CDR2: LGHDT, YNNKEL (reference sequence). CDR3: CASSRLAGSYNEQFF. The CDR3 DNA reads as TGTGCCAGCAGCCGACTAGCGGGGTCCTACAATGAGCAGTTCTTC.

This clone was counted once. The rearrangement uses TRBV5-1 and TRBJ2-2; 7 nucleotides line up with TRBD1. Germline CDR1 is SGHRS and CDR2 is YFSETQ. J was trimmed by 4 bases and V by 4 bases; bases with no gene match: 7. The CDR3 is 15 residues long. The CDR3 is CASSAQGSLTGELFF. Written as DNA, the CDR3 is TGCGCCAGCAGCGCACAGGGGTCACTCACCGGGGAGCTGTTTTTT.

In this sample, this clone turned up once. The V and J genes are TRBV10-3 and TRBJ2-2; the D gene is possibly TRBD1 (5 bases). The V gene lost 6 bases and the J gene lost 1 base, with 12 bases spanning the gap. Germline V gives CDR1 ENHRY, CDR2 SYGVKD. The CDR3 length is 15 residues. CDR3 protein: CAIRSGDRNTGELFF. CDR3 nucleotides: TGTGCCATCAGGTCCGGTGACAGGAACACCGGGGAGCTGTTTTTT.

This chain connects TRBV27 to TRBJ2-1; D uncertain. The V gene's germline CDR1 is MNHEY and CDR2 SMNVEV (reference sequence). The V end lost 6 bases, the J end lost 7 bases, and 19 bases lay between the germline ends. This CDR3 contains 15 residues. CDR3 coding DNA: TGTGCCAGCAGACCGGATCGGCCCAGGTCGAATGAGCAGTTCTTC. Translating it yields CASRPDRPRSNEQFF.

V and J are TRBV5-5 and TRBJ1-6; D is possibly TRBD1 (5 bases). Trimming took off 4 bases at V and 7 bases at J, with 12 bases between the two ends. The CDR3 totals 14 residues. The V gene's germline CDR1 is SGHKS and CDR2 YYEKEE (reference sequence). The CDR3 reads CASSGQGRNSPLHF. The CDR3 DNA is TGTGCCAGCAGCGGGCAGGGTCGAAATTCACCCCTCCACTTT.

The CDR3 DNA reads TGTGCCAGCAGACTCCTAACTGGGGGGACCGGGGAGCTGTTTTTT. Encoded protein: CASRLLTGGTGELFF. The gene calls are TRBV6-5 and TRBJ2-2; perhaps TRBD2 as D (6 bases). Germline assignment: CDR1 MNHEY and CDR2 SVGAGI. The CDR3 is 15 amino acids. V was pared by 6 bases and J by 5 bases, with 16 bases between.

This chain joins TRBV7-9 and TRBJ1-2, with 7 nucleotides matching TRBD1. This CDR3 comprises 17 residues. Losses at the gene ends were 3 bases for V and 1 base for J; bases not matched to a gene: 11. Germline V gene lookup returns CDR1 SEHNR and CDR2 FQNEAQ (reference sequence). Here the CDR3 reads CASSFRPGQSFNYGYTF. The CDR3 DNA is TGTGCCAGCAGCTTCCGACCGGGACAGTCCTTTAACTATGGCTACACCTTC.